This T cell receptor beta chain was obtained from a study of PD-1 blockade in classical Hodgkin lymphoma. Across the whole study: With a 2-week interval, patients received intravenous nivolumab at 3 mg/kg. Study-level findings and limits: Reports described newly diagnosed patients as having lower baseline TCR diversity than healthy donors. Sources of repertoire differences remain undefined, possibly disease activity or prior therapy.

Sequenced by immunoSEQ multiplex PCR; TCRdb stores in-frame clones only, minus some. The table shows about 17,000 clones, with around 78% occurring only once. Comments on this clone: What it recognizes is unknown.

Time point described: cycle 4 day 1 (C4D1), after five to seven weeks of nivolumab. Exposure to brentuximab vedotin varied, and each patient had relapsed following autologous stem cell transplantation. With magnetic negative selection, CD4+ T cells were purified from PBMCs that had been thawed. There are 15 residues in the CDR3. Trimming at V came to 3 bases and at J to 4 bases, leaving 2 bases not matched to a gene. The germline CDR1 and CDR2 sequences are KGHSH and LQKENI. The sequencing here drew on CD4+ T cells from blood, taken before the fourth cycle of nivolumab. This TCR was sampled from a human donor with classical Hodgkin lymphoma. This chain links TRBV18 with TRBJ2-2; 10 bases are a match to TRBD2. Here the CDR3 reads CASSPRTSGTGELFF. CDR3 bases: TGTGCCAGCTCACCCCGGACTAGCGGCACCGGGGAGCTGTTTTTT.